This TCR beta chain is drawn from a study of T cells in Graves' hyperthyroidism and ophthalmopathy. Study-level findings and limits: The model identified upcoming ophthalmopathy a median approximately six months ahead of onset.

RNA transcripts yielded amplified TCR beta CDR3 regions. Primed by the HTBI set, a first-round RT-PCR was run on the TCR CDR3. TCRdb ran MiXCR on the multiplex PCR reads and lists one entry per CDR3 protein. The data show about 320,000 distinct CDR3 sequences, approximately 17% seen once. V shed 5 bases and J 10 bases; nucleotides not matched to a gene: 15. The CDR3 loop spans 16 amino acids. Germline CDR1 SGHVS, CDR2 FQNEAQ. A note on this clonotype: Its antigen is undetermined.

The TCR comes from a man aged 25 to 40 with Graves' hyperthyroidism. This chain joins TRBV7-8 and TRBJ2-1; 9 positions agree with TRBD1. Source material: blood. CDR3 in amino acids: CASSPRTGAGSREQFF. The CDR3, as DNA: TGTGCCAGCAGCCCCCGGACAGGGGCAGGCTCGCGCGAGCAGTTCTTC.